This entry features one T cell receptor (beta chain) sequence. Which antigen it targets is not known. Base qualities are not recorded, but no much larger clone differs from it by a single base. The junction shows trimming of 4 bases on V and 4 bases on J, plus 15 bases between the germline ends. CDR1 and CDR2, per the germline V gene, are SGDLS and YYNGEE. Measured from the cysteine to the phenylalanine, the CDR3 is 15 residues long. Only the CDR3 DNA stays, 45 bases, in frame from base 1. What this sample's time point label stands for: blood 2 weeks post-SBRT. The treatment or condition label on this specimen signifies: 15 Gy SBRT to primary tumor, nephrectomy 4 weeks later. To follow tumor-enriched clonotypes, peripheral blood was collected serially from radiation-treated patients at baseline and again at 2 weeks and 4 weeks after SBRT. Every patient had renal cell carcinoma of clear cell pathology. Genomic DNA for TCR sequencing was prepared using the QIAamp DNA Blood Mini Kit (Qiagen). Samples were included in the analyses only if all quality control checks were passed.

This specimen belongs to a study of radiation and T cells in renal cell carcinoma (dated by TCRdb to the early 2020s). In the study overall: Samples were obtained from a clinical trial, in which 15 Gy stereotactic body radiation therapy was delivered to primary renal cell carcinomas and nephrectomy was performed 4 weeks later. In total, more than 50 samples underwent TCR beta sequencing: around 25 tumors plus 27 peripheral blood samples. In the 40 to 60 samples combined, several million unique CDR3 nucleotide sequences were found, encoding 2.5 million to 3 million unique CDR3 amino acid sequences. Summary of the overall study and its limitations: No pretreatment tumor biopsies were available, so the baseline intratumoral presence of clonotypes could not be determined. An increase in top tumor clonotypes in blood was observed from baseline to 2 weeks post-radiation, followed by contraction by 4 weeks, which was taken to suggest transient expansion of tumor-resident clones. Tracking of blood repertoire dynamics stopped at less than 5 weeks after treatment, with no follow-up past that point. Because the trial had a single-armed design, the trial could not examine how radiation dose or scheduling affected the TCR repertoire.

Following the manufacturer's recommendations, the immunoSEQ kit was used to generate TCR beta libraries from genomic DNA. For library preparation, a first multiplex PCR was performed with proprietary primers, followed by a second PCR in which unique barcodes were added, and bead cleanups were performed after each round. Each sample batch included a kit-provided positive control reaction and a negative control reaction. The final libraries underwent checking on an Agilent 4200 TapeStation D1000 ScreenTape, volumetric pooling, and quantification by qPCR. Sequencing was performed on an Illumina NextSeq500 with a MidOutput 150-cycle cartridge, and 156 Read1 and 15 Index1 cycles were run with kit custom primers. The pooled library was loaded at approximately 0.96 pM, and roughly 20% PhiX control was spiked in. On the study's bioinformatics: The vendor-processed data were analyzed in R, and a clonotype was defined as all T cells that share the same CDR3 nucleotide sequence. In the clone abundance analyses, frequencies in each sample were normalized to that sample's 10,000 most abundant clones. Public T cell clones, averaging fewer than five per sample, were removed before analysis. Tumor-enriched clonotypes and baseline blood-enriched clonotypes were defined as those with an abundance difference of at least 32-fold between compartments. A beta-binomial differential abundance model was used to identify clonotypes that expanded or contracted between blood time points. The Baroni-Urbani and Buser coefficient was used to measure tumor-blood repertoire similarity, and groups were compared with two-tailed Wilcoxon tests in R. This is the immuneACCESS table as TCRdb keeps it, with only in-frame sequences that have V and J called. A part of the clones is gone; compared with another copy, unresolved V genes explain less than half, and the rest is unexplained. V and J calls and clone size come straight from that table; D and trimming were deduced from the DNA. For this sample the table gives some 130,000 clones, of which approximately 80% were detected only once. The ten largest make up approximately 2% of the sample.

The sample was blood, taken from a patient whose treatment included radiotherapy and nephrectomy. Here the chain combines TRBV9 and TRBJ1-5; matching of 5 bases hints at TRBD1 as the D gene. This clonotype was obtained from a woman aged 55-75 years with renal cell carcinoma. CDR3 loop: CASSPAGTQNQPQHF. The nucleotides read TGTGCCAGCAGCCCCGCCGGGACTCAGAATCAGCCCCAGCATTTT. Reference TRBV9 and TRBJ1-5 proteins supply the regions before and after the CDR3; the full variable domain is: DSGVTQTPKHLITATGQRVTLRCSPRSGDLSVYWYQQSLDQGLQFLIQYYNGEERAKGNILERFSAQQFPDLHSELNLSSLELGDSALYFCASSPAGTQNQPQHFGDGTRLSIL.